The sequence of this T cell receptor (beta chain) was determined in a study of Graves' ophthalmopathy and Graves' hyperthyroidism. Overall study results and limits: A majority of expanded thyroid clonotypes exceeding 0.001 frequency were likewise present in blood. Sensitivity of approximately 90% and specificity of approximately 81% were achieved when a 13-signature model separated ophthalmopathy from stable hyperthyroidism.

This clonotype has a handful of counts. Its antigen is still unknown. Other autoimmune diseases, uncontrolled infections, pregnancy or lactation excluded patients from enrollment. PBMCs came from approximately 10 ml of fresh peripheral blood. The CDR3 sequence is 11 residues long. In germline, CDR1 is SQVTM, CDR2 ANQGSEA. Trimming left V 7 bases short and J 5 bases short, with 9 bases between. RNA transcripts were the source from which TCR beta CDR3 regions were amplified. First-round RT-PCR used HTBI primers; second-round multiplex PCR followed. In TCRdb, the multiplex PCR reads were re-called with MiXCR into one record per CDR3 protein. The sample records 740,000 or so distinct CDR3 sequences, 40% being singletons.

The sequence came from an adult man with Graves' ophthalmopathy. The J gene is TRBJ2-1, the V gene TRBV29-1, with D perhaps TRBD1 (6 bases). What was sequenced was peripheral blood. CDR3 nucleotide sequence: TGCAGCGCCGAGGGGGACAATGAGCAGTTCTTC. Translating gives CSAEGDNEQFF.